These 2 T cell receptor beta chains came from one sample sequenced in a study of blood T cell repertoires in COVID-19. Libraries were prepared by immunoSEQ multiplex PCR; TCRdb keeps only in-frame clonotypes and omits some of them. The sample shows some 380,000 clones, more than 75% of them seen only once. The sample taken for sequencing was PBMCs or T cells enriched from blood (not recorded which). These receptors all come from a man aged 25-45 years who had recovered from COVID-19.

The chain employs TRBV7-6 and TRBJ1-3; perhaps TRBD1 as D (6 bases). V gave up 4 bases and J gave up 9 bases, with 19 bases separating them. This CDR3 is built from 15 residues. Germline V gene sequence: CDR1 SGHVS, CDR2 FNYEAQ. CDR3 residues: CASSSSTGSVGTIYF. In DNA, the CDR3 is TGTGCCAGCAGCTCATCTACAGGGTCGGTAGGCACCATATATTTT.

The V and J genes are TRBV5-4 and TRBJ2-7; 7 bases are a match to TRBD1. Germline trimming cut 2 bases from V and 2 bases from J; bases unmatched to any gene: 4. Per germline, CDR1 SGHNT and CDR2 YYREEE (reference sequence). The CDR3 totals 14 residues. The CDR3 sequence: CASSFSGTAYEQYF. The CDR3 bases are TGTGCCAGCAGCTTTTCCGGGACAGCCTACGAGCAGTACTTC.